Each of the 8 T cell receptor beta chains below was sequenced from the same sample in a study of T cells in Graves' hyperthyroidism and ophthalmopathy. The TCR beta CDR3 regions underwent amplification using RNA transcripts as the source. RT-PCR in the first round (using the HTBI primer set) targeted the TCR CDR3. TCRdb re-called the multiplex PCR reads through MiXCR, storing one row per CDR3 protein. The sample has a few hundred thousand distinct CDR3 sequences; roughly 50% are singletons. Sequenced input: peripheral blood or thyroid tissue (not recorded which). These receptors were collected from a woman between 18 and 29 years old with Graves' hyperthyroidism.

This clonotype has at least ten counts. The chain recombines TRBV9 with TRBJ1-2, with D unclear. V was pared by 3 bases and J by 2 bases, with 17 bases between. This CDR3 spans 16 amino acids. Germline V gene data show CDR1 as SGDLS and CDR2 as YYNGEE. DNA of the CDR3: TGTGCCAGCAGCGGCGCTGTGAGAATGGGGAACTATGGCTACACCTTC. It encodes CASSGAVRMGNYGYTF.

The chain employs TRBV5-8 and TRBJ2-2; TRBD1 is a possible D gene (5 bases). Trimming shortened V by 4 bases and J by 3 bases, and 16 bases separated the two germline ends. Germline V gene data show CDR1 as SGHTS and CDR2 as YDEGEE. There are 16 residues in the CDR3. CDR3 in amino acids: CASSPRQFRDTGELFF. As DNA, the CDR3 is TGTGCCAGCAGCCCGAGACAGTTCCGGGACACCGGGGAGCTGTTTTTT.

This clonotype was found a few times. The chain couples TRBV6-1 to TRBJ2-3; possible D gene TRBD2, 5 bases. V was pared by 1 base and J by 4 bases, with 12 bases between. Per germline, CDR1 MNHNS and CDR2 SASEGT. The CDR3 spans 15 residues. CDR3 loop: CASSEDVGSADTQYF. Written as DNA, the CDR3 is TGTGCCAGCAGTGAAGACGTGGGTAGCGCAGATACGCAGTATTTT.

V gene TRBV29-1 combines with J gene TRBJ2-3; D is undetermined. The CDR3 has 13 amino acids. CDR1 is SQVTM and CDR2 is ANQGSEA in the germline V gene. Between the trimmed V and J ends, which lost 2 bases and 2 bases, there was a span of 8 bases. CDR3 sequence: CSVEWADTDTQYF. DNA for the CDR3: TGCAGCGTTGAATGGGCAGACACAGATACGCAGTATTTT.

This chain joins TRBV29-1 and TRBJ1-4; the match to TRBD1 covers 7 bases. Trimming took 6 bases from V and 6 from J; bases not matched to a gene: 4. In germline, CDR1 is SQVTM, CDR2 ANQGSEA. The CDR3 length is 12 residues. The CDR3 spells CSVRQGHEKLFF. The CDR3 DNA sequence: TGCAGCGTCCGACAGGGTCATGAAAAACTGTTTTTT.

This clonotype has a count of ten or more. The V and J genes are TRBV20-1 and TRBJ2-7; 9 bases match TRBD2. After removal of 4 bases from V and 9 bases from J, the junction contained 10 bases not matched to a gene. This CDR3 has 13 amino acids. The germline V gene has CDR1 DFQATT and CDR2 SNEGSKA (reference sequence). The CDR3 sequence is CSAIAGEHFGQYF. The CDR3 DNA is TGCAGTGCTATAGCGGGAGAGCACTTTGGGCAGTACTTC.

This clonotype came up many times. This chain connects TRBV3-1 to TRBJ2-5; D may correspond to TRBD1 or TRBD2 (6 bases each). Germline CDR1 is LGHDT and CDR2 is YNNKEL (reference sequence). The CDR3 has 17 residues. The V gene lost 0 bases and the J gene lost 5 bases, with 19 bases spanning the gap. CDR3 region: CASSQDRAGAGSETQYF. The CDR3 coding sequence is TGTGCCAGCAGCCAAGATCGAGCAGGGGCCGGGAGTGAGACCCAGTACTTC.

This clonotype was seen just once. The genes are TRBV2 and TRBJ1-2; tentatively, D is TRBD1 (5 bases). Germline loops: CDR1 SNHLY, CDR2 FYNNEI. V was cut by 10 bases and J by 7 bases, with 19 bases left in between. The CDR3 is 13 residues long. CDR3 nucleotide sequence: TGTGCCAACAGCCTAAAGGGGCTCGGTGGCTACACCTTC. Amino acid sequence: CANSLKGLGGYTF. The entire variable domain, with the rest obtained from reference TRBV2 and TRBJ1-2, is as follows: EPEVTQTPSHQVTQMGQEVILRCVPISNHLYFYWYRQILGQKVEFLVSFYNNEISEKSEIFDDQFSVERPDGSNFTLKIRSTKLEDSAMYFCANSLKGLGGYTFGSGTRLTVV.